This paragraph covers one T cell receptor (beta chain) sequence. Its antigen remains unidentified. The PCR employed 60 Vbeta primers together with 13 Jbeta primers. Generated by immunoSEQ multiplex PCR, the TCRdb table keeps only in-frame clones and is missing some. Among about 100,000 clones listed, around 82% were seen once. The data derive from a study of cytomegalovirus exposure and HLA in healthy donors. About the research overall: The early release's HLA-typed donors yielded tens of millions of unique TCRs.

Findings and limits, study-wide: Altogether, 150 to 200 TCR beta chains were recorded as cytomegalovirus-associated. Per published reports, the classifier diagnosed cytomegalovirus status with high specificity and sensitivity. Presence/absence analyses assumed roughly uniform sequencing depth across donors.

The TCR sequence derives from a woman in her forties or fifties in good health and CMV-seropositive. The sequenced sample consisted of PBMCs.

CDR3 bases: TGTGCCAGCAGTGTCGCCGCCGGGACTAGGGGTTCCTACGAGCAGTACTTC. This sequence encodes CASSVAAGTRGSYEQYF. This sequence joins TRBV11-1 and TRBJ2-7; TRBD2 aligns across 8 bases. Germline values: CDR1 SGHAT, CDR2 FQDESV (reference sequence). CDR3 length: 17 residues. V lost 6 bases and J lost 1; bases outside the gene matches: 14.